This TCR beta chain was documented in a study of CD8 T cells in Susac syndrome. Trimming took off 3 bases at V and 2 bases at J, with 11 bases between the two ends. The germline gives CDR1 MDHEN, CDR2 SYDVKM. The CDR3 runs 14 residues. Reverse transcription of 0.5 to 1 ug RNA used random hexamers. immunoSEQ multiplex PCR amplified TCR beta CDR3 across 54 Vbeta, 13 Jbeta. One entry per CDR3 protein, called by TCRdb with MiXCR from the immunoSEQ multiplex PCR reads. Counted here are 50,000 or so distinct CDR3 sequences, 93% occurring once; the ten biggest clones make up approximately 0.54%. Sequencing of TCR beta drew on CD8+ and CD4+ T cells from blood. Negative magnetic isolation gave CD8+ and CD4+ cells; FACS enriched CD8+ TEMRA.

The clonotype originates from a human donor in good health. The chain employs TRBV28 and TRBJ2-7; TRBD2 is a possible D gene (5 bases). Sequenced material: CD8+ T cells from PBMCs. CDR3 loop: CASSFGLGTYEQYF. In DNA, the CDR3 is TGTGCCAGCAGTTTCGGACTGGGAACCTACGAGCAGTACTTC. The full variable domain, with the rest looked up from reference TRBV28 and TRBJ2-7, is DVKVTQSSRYLVKRTGEKVFLECVQDMDHENMFWYRQDPGLGLRLIYFSYDVKMKEKGDIPEGYSVSREKKERFSLILESASTNQTSMYLCASSFGLGTYEQYFGPGTRLTVT.